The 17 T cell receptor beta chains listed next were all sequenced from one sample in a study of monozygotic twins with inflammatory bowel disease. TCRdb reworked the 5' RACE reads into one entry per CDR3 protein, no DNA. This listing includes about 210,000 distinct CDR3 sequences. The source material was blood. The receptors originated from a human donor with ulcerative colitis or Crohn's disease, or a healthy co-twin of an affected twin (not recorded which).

CDR3 residues: CSARTSGGPSVEQFF. The chain combines TRBV20-1 with TRBJ2-1; the TCRdb D gene call, TRBD2, has no DNA to confirm it. There are 15 residues in the CDR3. Germline V gene sequence: CDR1 DFQATT, CDR2 SNEGSKA (reference sequence).

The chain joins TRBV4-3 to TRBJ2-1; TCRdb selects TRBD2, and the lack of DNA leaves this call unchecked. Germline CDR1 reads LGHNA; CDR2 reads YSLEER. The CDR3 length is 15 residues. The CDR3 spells CASSPGLVSYNEQFF.

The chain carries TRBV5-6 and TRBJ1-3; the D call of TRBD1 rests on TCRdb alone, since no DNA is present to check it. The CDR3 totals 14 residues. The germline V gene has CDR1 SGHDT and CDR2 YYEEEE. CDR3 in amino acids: CASSRDRTGNTIYF.

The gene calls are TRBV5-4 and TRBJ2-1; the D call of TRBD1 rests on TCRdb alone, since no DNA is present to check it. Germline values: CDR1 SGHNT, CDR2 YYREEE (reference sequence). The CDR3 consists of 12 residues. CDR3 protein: CASSLGQPQQFF.

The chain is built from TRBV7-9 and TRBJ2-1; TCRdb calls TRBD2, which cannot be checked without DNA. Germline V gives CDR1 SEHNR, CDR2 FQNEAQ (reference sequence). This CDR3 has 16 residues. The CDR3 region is CASSHGRTSSYNEQFF. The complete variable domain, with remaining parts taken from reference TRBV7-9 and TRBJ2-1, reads DTGVSQNPRHKITKRGQNVTFRCDPISEHNRLYWYRQTLGQGPEFLTYFQNEAQLEKSRLLSDRFSAERPKGSFSTLEIQRTEQGDSAMYLCASSHGRTSSYNEQFFGPGTRLTVL.

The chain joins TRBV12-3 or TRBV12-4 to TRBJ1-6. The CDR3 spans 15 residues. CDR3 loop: CASTARSAINSPLHF.

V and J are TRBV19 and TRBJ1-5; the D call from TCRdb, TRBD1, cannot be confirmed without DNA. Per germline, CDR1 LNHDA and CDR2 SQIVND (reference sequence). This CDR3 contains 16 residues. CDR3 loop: CASSIDPQGVWQPQHF.

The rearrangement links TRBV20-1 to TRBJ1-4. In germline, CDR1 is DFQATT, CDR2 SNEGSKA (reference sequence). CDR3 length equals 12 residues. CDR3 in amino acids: CSAKLGYEKLFF.

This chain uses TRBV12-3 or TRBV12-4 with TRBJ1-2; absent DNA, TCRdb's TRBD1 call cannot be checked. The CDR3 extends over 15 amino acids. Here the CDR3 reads CASSRQGQPLYGYTF.

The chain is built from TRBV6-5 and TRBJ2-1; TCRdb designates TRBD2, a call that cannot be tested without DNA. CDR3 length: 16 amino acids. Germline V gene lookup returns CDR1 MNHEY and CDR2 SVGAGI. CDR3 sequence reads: CASSSGAAGGFNEQFF.

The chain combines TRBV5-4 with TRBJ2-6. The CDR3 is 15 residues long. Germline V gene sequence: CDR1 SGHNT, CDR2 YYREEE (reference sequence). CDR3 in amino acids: CASSETASGANVLTF.

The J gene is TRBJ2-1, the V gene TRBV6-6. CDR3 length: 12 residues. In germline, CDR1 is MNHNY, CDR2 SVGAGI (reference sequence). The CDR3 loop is CASVGSYNEQFF.

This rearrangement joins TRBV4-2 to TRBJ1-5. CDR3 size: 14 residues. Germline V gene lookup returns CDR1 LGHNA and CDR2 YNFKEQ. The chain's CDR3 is CASSQESSNQPQHF.

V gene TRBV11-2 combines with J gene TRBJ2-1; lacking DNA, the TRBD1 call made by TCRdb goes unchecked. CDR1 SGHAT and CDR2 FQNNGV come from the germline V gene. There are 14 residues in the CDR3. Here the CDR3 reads CASSQDWAYNEQFF. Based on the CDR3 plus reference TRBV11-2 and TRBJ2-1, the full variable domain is EAGVAQSPRYKIIEKRQSVAFWCNPISGHATLYWYQQILGQGPKLLIQFQNNGVVDDSQLPKDRFSAERLKGVDSTLKIQPAKLEDSAVYLCASSQDWAYNEQFFGPGTRLTVL.

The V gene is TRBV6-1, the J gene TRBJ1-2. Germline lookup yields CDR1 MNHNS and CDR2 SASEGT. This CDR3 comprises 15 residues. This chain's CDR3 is CASSEGRGFGYGYTF.

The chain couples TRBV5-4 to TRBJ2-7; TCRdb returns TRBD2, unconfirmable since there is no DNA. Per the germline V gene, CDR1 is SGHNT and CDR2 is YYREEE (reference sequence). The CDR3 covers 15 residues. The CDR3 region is CASSLSGAGSYEQYF.

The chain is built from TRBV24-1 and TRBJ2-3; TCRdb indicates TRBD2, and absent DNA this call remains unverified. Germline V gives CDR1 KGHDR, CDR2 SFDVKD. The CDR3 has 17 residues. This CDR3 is CATRAGGDRLGTDTQYF.